One and the same sample provided the 25 T cell receptor beta chains below, sequenced in a study of OX40 agonist ivuxolimab in advanced cancers. The table came from immunoSEQ multiplex PCR; TCRdb's copy has only in-frame clones and leaves some out. The repertoire consists of 100,000 to 110,000 clones, with under 95% occurring once and the leading ten covering about 0.51%. Specimen: CD4+ or CD8+ T cells sorted from blood, collected in a trial of the OX40 agonist ivuxolimab. The receptors stem from an adult with an advanced solid tumor such as melanoma, head and neck, liver or kidney cancer.

This chain joins TRBV19 and TRBJ1-5, with D hard to call. Germline assignment: CDR1 LNHDA and CDR2 SQIVND (reference sequence). Trimming removed 4 bases at V and 0 bases at J, with 13 bases between. This CDR3 contains 16 residues. The CDR3 region has the DNA TGTGCCAGTAGTAAGCCCAGATCAAATAGCAATCAGCCCCAGCATTTT. Amino acid sequence: CASSKPRSNSNQPQHF.

The chain combines TRBV7-9 with TRBJ2-1, with 7 bases matching TRBD2. Germline V gene data show CDR1 as SEHNR and CDR2 as FQNEAQ (reference sequence). V shed 5 bases and J 0 bases; nucleotides not matched to a gene: 16. This CDR3 has 19 residues. The CDR3 DNA sequence: TGTGCCAGCAGCAACTCCCGGGGCGGGAGTTTGGGCTCCTACAATGAGCAGTTCTTC. Translation gives CASSNSRGGSLGSYNEQFF.

The CDR3: CASSDRTGKTGELFF. CDR3 DNA: TGTGCCAGCAGTGACCGGACAGGGAAGACCGGGGAGCTGTTTTTT. The chain combines TRBV2 with TRBJ2-2, with TRBD1 identical over 8 bases. The CDR3 consists of 15 residues. Germline V gene lookup returns CDR1 SNHLY and CDR2 FYNNEI. The V segment lost 3 bases and the J segment 5 bases; nucleotides outside the gene matches: 5.

The rearrangement links TRBV18 to TRBJ1-1; TRBD1 matches at 10 bases. Germline V gene sequence: CDR1 KGHSH, CDR2 LQKENI. This CDR3 contains 14 residues. The ends lost 3 bases at V and 5 bases at J; junction bases unmatched: 3. This CDR3 reads CASSPDRGHTEAFF. CDR3 nucleotide sequence: TGTGCCAGCTCACCCGACAGGGGGCATACTGAAGCTTTCTTT.

This chain uses TRBV5-6 with TRBJ2-4, with D perhaps being TRBD1 or TRBD2 (5 bases each). V lost 1 base and J lost 3, with 8 bases in between. CDR1 and CDR2 (germline): SGHDT, YYEEEE. The CDR3 runs 14 residues. The CDR3 nucleotides are TGTGCCAGCAGCTTGCGGGACCTCAAAAACATTCAGTACTTC. This sequence encodes CASSLRDLKNIQYF.

This sequence joins TRBV5-1 and TRBJ2-4, with TRBD2 matching 7 bases. The germline CDR1 and CDR2 sequences are SGHRS and YFSETQ. There are 15 residues in the CDR3. V lost 0 bases and J lost 3; bases outside the gene matches: 3. The CDR3 bases are TGCGCCAGCAGCTTGGAGTCTAGCGGCAAAAACATTCAGTACTTC. Residues: CASSLESSGKNIQYF.

The chain carries TRBV6-5 and TRBJ2-5; 9 bases line up with TRBD1. The J call is uncertain, as TRBJ2-7 better fits the DNA end. The CDR3 length is 13 residues. The V gene's germline CDR1 is MNHEY and CDR2 SVGAGI. This CDR3 reads CASSGTGTREQYF. CDR3 nucleotide sequence: TGTGCCAGCAGTGGGACAGGGACCCGCGAGCAGTACTTC.

The chain uses TRBV7-6 and TRBJ1-3; possibly TRBD1 for D (5 bases). There are 15 residues in the CDR3. Trimming shortened V by 4 bases and J by 0 bases, and 10 bases separated the two germline ends. Germline assignment: CDR1 SGHVS and CDR2 FNYEAQ. The CDR3 reads CASSSPGGSGNTIYF. The CDR3, as DNA: TGTGCCAGCAGCTCCCCGGGGGGCTCTGGAAACACCATATATTTT.

The rearrangement links TRBV25-1 to TRBJ2-1; TRBD2 aligns across 10 bases. There are 15 residues in the CDR3. With V trimmed by 1 base and J by 8 bases, 5 bases remained unmatched. The germline V gene encodes CDR1 MGHDK and CDR2 SYGVNS. The chain's CDR3 is CASSEWASGRYEQFF. The CDR3 nucleotides are TGTGCCAGCAGTGAATGGGCTAGCGGGAGATATGAGCAGTTCTTC. The entire variable domain, with the rest obtained from reference TRBV25-1 and TRBJ2-1, is as follows: EADIYQTPRYLVIGTGKKITLECSQTMGHDKMYWYQQDPGMELHLIHYSYGVNSTEKGDLSSESTVSRIRTEHFPLTLESARPSHTSQYLCASSEWASGRYEQFFGPGTRLTVL.

This clone appeared a single time. The chain is built from TRBV6-5 and TRBJ1-1; D gene unclear. The CDR3 length is 13 residues. Trimming took 2 bases from V and 1 from J, leaving 5 bases between them. Germline lookup yields CDR1 MNHEY and CDR2 SVGAGI. CDR3 loop: CASSYRKNTEAFF. The CDR3 DNA reads TGTGCCAGCAGTTACAGAAAGAACACTGAAGCTTTCTTT.

The genes are TRBV15 and TRBJ2-3, with 7 bases matching TRBD2. CDR3 length equals 15 residues. CDR1 is LNHNV, CDR2 YYDKDF, per germline (reference sequence). Trimming took 3 bases from V and 4 from J; bases not matched to a gene: 7. The CDR3 bases are TGTGCCACCAGCAGTTGGGGCGGGAGCTCAGATACGCAGTATTTT. Translated: CATSSWGGSSDTQYF.

The chain employs TRBV5-1 and TRBJ2-2; 9 nucleotides line up with TRBD2. Per the germline V gene, CDR1 is SGHRS and CDR2 is YFSETQ. The V and J ends lost 0 bases and 5 bases, in that order; junction bases with no gene match: 2. The CDR3 totals 15 residues. CDR3 in amino acids: CASSLVLAGTGELFF. The CDR3 DNA follows: TGCGCCAGCAGCTTGGTCCTAGCGGGGACCGGGGAGCTGTTTTTT.

The chain has TRBV5-1 and TRBJ2-1, with D tentatively TRBD2 (5 bases). Germline CDR1 reads SGHRS; CDR2 reads YFSETQ. This CDR3 spans 11 amino acids. Between the trimmed V and J ends, which lost 6 bases and 9 bases, there was a span of 10 bases. DNA of the CDR3: TGCGCCAGCACTAGCTTCGGTGAGCAGTTCTTC. Its protein is CASTSFGEQFF. Drawing the rest from reference TRBV5-1 and TRBJ2-1, the complete variable domain is KAGVTQTPRYLIKTRGQQVTLSCSPISGHRSVSWYQQTPGQGLQFLFEYFSETQRNKGNFPGRFSGRQFSNSRSEMNVSTLELGDSALYLCASTSFGEQFFGPGTRLTVL.

This CDR3 is CASSPDRGRQPQHF. The CDR3 DNA is TGTGCCAGCAGCCCCGACAGGGGCAGGCAGCCCCAGCATTTT. This chain joins TRBV5-8 and TRBJ1-5; 8 nucleotides agree with TRBD1. The CDR3 has 14 residues. J gave up 7 bases and V 4 bases, and 7 bases lay outside the gene matches. Germline CDR1 reads SGHTS; CDR2 reads YDEGEE.

This chain uses TRBV10-3 with TRBJ1-1; a weak D match, TRBD1 (5 bases). Germline values: CDR1 ENHRY, CDR2 SYGVKD. The CDR3 covers 13 residues. V lost 6 bases and J lost 8, with 16 bases in between. CDR3: CAISLGHPREAFF. CDR3 DNA: TGTGCCATCAGCCTGGGGCACCCGAGGGAAGCTTTCTTT.

The V call is TRBV11-3, the J call TRBJ2-2, with unresolved D. Germline V gene lookup returns CDR1 SGHNT and CDR2 YENEEA. Trimming took 5 bases from V and 4 from J, leaving 11 bases between them. There are 14 residues in the CDR3. CDR3 sequence: CASSLGRVTGELFF. CDR3 bases: TGTGCCAGCAGCCTCGGCCGGGTCACCGGGGAGCTGTTTTTT.

The chain has TRBV4-3 and TRBJ2-6; 15 bases are shared with TRBD2. The CDR3 is made up of 18 amino acids. Germline V gives CDR1 LGHNA, CDR2 YSLEER. V shed 4 bases and J 3 bases; nucleotides not matched to a gene: 4. The CDR3 loop reads CASSRTSGRAGGANVLTF. The DNA of the CDR3 is TGCGCCAGCAGCCGGACTAGCGGGAGGGCTGGTGGGGCCAACGTCCTGACTTTC.

This chain uses TRBV5-1 with TRBJ1-1; no firm D call. The CDR3 is 15 amino acids. Trimming removed 0 bases from V and 3 bases from J, with 12 bases in between. Germline-derived CDR1 and CDR2 are SGHRS and YFSETQ. This chain's CDR3 is CASSLDLGWDTEAFF. The DNA of the CDR3 is TGCGCCAGCAGCTTGGACCTGGGATGGGACACTGAAGCTTTCTTT.

The chain links TRBV27 to TRBJ1-2; D ambiguous. The CDR3 loop spans 14 amino acids. Between the trimmed V and J ends, which lost 4 bases and 6 bases, there was a span of 15 bases. Germline CDR1 MNHEY, CDR2 SMNVEV (reference sequence). DNA of the CDR3: TGTGCCAGCAGTTCCCTAGACATCGTGGATGGCTACACCTTC. Its translation is CASSSLDIVDGYTF.

Here the CDR3 reads CASSFSLVGQGSYEQYF. The DNA for the CDR3 is TGTGCCAGCAGCTTTAGTTTGGTTGGACAGGGATCCTACGAGCAGTACTTC. This chain joins TRBV5-5 and TRBJ2-7, with 8 bases aligning to TRBD1. The CDR3 runs to 17 residues. The V gene's germline CDR1 is SGHKS and CDR2 YYEKEE (reference sequence). With 2 bases clipped from V and 1 base from J, the junction kept 11 bases outside the gene matches.

CDR3 nucleotides: TGTGCCAGCAGCCTCTCGGGGGGGCGCCCAGAGACCCAGTACTTC. Amino acid sequence: CASSLSGGRPETQYF. V usage is TRBV5-4 and J usage is TRBJ2-5, with 8 bases fitting TRBD2. J lost 4 bases, V lost 4 bases, and 9 bases had no gene match. The CDR3 sequence is 15 residues long. Germline V gene sequence: CDR1 SGHNT, CDR2 YYREEE (reference sequence).

The chain joins TRBV5-1 to TRBJ2-4; 9 nucleotides line up with TRBD1. This CDR3 spans 16 amino acids. The V gene end was trimmed by 4 bases and the J gene end by 2 bases; junction bases not matched to a gene: 7. Germline values: CDR1 SGHRS, CDR2 YFSETQ. CDR3 amino acids: CASSVTGGTPKNIQYF. CDR3 nucleotides: TGCGCCAGCAGCGTGACAGGGGGTACTCCCAAAAACATTCAGTACTTC.

The chain uses TRBV5-5 and TRBJ1-1, with a weak D call TRBD1 (6 bases). V gave up 4 bases and J gave up 4 bases, with 14 bases separating them. The germline gives CDR1 SGHKS, CDR2 YYEKEE (reference sequence). CDR3 length: 14 residues. The CDR3 sequence is CASSLDSKFTEAFF. For the CDR3, the DNA is TGTGCCAGCAGCCTGGACAGTAAGTTCACTGAAGCTTTCTTT.

The chain links TRBV6-1 to TRBJ2-7; D call uncertain. CDR3 length: 13 residues. Trimming shortened V by 2 bases and J by 5 bases, and 10 bases separated the two germline ends. Per the germline V gene, CDR1 is MNHNS and CDR2 is SASEGT. CDR3 residues: CASSEITGDEQYF. Written as DNA, the CDR3 is TGTGCCAGCAGTGAAATAACGGGTGACGAGCAGTACTTC.

This chain links TRBV6-5 with TRBJ2-2; 10 nucleotides agree with TRBD1. Trimming cost V 2 bases and J 0 bases; bases outside gene matches: 0. This CDR3 has 16 residues. Germline loops: CDR1 MNHEY, CDR2 SVGAGI. Written as DNA, the CDR3 is TGTGCCAGCAGTTACGGGACAGGGGCGAACACCGGGGAGCTGTTTTTT. Translated: CASSYGTGANTGELFF.